This is a list of T cell receptor beta chains from one sample in a study of shared clonotypes between healthy human individuals. Data came from immunoSEQ multiplex PCR; TCRdb stores just in-frame clones and leaves some out. There are 550,000 to 850,000 clones in the sample; approximately 79% occur only once, and 1.5% to 2% lies in the top ten. The sequencing sample was made of memory CD4+ T cells sorted from blood. These receptors all stem from a woman in her 30s in good health. The CDR3 runs from the conserved cysteine through the conserved F or W. Fields, in order: V gene, D gene, J gene, clone size, CDR3 DNA, CDR3 protein. A D gene is named only where the DNA matches it firmly. Some rows mark clone size as missing; the rest say once, few, many or name a class of expanded clone.

V: TRBV27
D: NA
J: TRBJ2-2
size: NA
DNA: TGTGCCAGCAGTTTTTACAGAGACACCGGGGAGCTGTTTTTT
CDR3: CASSFYRDTGELFF

V: TRBV7-8
D: NA
J: TRBJ2-5
size: NA
DNA: TGTGCCAGCAGCTTAGGGAGGGTCCCCCAAGAGACCCAGTACTTC
CDR3: CASSLGRVPQETQYF

V: TRBV5-4
D: NA
J: TRBJ2-3
size: NA
DNA: TGTGCCAGCAGCTTGGGTCCCCCCAGGACAGATACGCAGTATTTT
CDR3: CASSLGPPRTDTQYF

V: TRBV10-3
D: NA
J: TRBJ1-1
size: NA
DNA: TGTGCCATCACGAGGCAGGGGAACACTGAAGCTTTCTTT
CDR3: CAITRQGNTEAFF

V: TRBV15
D: TRBD2
J: TRBJ2-7
size: NA
DNA: TGTGCCACCAGCAGTAGCGGGAGCGCCTACGAGCAGTACTTC
CDR3: CATSSSGSAYEQYF

V: TRBV5-5
D: TRBD1
J: TRBJ1-5
size: NA
DNA: TGTGCCAGCAGCCCGAGACAGGGGGCTTGGAATCAGCCCCAGCATTTT
CDR3: CASSPRQGAWNQPQHF

V: TRBV28
D: NA
J: TRBJ1-1
size: NA
DNA: TGTGCCAGCAGTTCCGAGGACAGTGAAGCTTTCTTT
CDR3: CASSSEDSEAFF

V: TRBV29-1
D: NA
J: TRBJ1-1
size: NA
DNA: TGCAGCGTTGAGTCCGGGACACCCGTTGCTTTCTTT
CDR3: CSVESGTPVAFF

V: TRBV28
D: NA
J: TRBJ1-1
size: NA
DNA: TGTGCCAGCAGTTGGATAGGGGCTATCCCCGCCGCTTTCTTT
CDR3: CASSWIGAIPAAFF

V: TRBV18
D: TRBD2
J: TRBJ2-2
size: NA
DNA: TGTGCCAGCTCACCACCGGGGAGCGGGAGCTACACCGGGGAGCTGTTTTTT
CDR3: CASSPPGSGSYTGELFF

V: TRBV19
D: NA
J: TRBJ1-2
size: NA
DNA: TGTGCCAGTAGTATAGAACAGGGAGACAGCTATGGCTACACCTTC
CDR3: CASSIEQGDSYGYTF

V: TRBV2
D: TRBD1
J: TRBJ2-7
size: NA
DNA: TGTGCCAGCAGACAGGGGGATTTGGAATACGAGCAGTACTTC
CDR3: CASRQGDLEYEQYF

V: TRBV28
D: NA
J: TRBJ2-1
size: NA
DNA: TGTGCCAGCAGTAGACCCTTAGGGCGGTTGGATGAGCAGTTCTTC
CDR3: CASSRPLGRLDEQFF

V: TRBV6-5
D: NA
J: TRBJ1-3
size: NA
DNA: TGTGCCACTCAACCGGACAAAGGAAACACCATATATTTT
CDR3: CATQPDKGNTIYF

V: TRBV5-1
D: NA
J: TRBJ2-2
size: NA
DNA: TGCGCCAGCAGCTATCCGGGCACGGTGGGGACCGGGGAGCTGTTTTTT
CDR3: CASSYPGTVGTGELFF

V: TRBV27
D: NA
J: TRBJ2-5
size: NA
DNA: TGTGCCAGCAGTGCCCGGACACTCGTCCAAGAGACCCAGTACTTC
CDR3: CASSARTLVQETQYF

V: TRBV5-4
D: NA
J: TRBJ2-3
size: NA
DNA: TGTGCCAGCAGCTTGGAGTGGGGGGATACGCAGTATTTT
CDR3: CASSLEWGDTQYF

V: TRBV7-8
D: TRBD2
J: TRBJ2-3
size: NA
DNA: TGTGCCAGCAGCCCGGGGGGGGGCCCAGATACGCAGTATTTT
CDR3: CASSPGGGPDTQYF

V: TRBV6-1
D: TRBD1
J: TRBJ2-2
size: NA
DNA: TGTGCCAGCAGAGGACAGGAATGGACCGGGGAGCTGTTTTTT
CDR3: CASRGQEWTGELFF

V: TRBV4-2
D: NA
J: TRBJ2-2
size: NA
DNA: TGTGCCAGCAGCCAAGCCCGTTTGGGCGGGGAGCTGTTTTTT
CDR3: CASSQARLGGELFF

V: TRBV5-1
D: NA
J: TRBJ1-1
size: once
DNA: TGCGCCAGCAGCTACGACGGGAGTGGGACTGAAGCTTTCTTT
CDR3: CASSYDGSGTEAFF

V: TRBV11-1
D: TRBD2
J: TRBJ2-1
size: NA
DNA: TGTGCCAGCAGTCCCGAACAAGGCGGGAGGGCGAAAAATGAGCAGTTCTTC
CDR3: CASSPEQGGRAKNEQFF

V: TRBV25-1
D: NA
J: TRBJ2-7
size: NA
DNA: TGTGCCAGCAGTAGACAGACTTACTACGAGCAGTACTTC
CDR3: CASSRQTYYEQYF

V: TRBV29-1
D: NA
J: TRBJ1-4
size: NA
DNA: TGCAGCGTTGGTTCTAATGAAAAACTGTTTTTT
CDR3: CSVGSNEKLFF

V: TRBV2
D: TRBD1
J: TRBJ2-1
size: NA
DNA: TGTGCCAGCAGTGACGGACAGGGTAGGATCAATGAGCAGTTCTTC
CDR3: CASSDGQGRINEQFF

V: TRBV4-1
D: NA
J: TRBJ1-1
size: NA
DNA: TGCGCCAGCAGCCAAGGGGCCACTGAAGCTTTCTTT
CDR3: CASSQGATEAFF

V: TRBV2
D: TRBD2
J: TRBJ2-3
size: NA
DNA: TGTGCCAGCACCGAGTGGACTAGCGGGATCACAGATACGCAGTATTTT
CDR3: CASTEWTSGITDTQYF

V: TRBV20-1
D: NA
J: TRBJ1-2
size: few
DNA: TGCAGTGCTAGAGAACTCCTTGGCTACACCTTC
CDR3: CSARELLGYTF

V: TRBV18
D: NA
J: TRBJ2-7
size: NA
DNA: TGTGCCAGCTCACCACCGGGATCCTCCTACGAGCAGTACTTC
CDR3: CASSPPGSSYEQYF

V: TRBV19
D: TRBD1
J: TRBJ2-2
size: once
DNA: TGTGCCAGTAGGAATCAGGGGGCGAACGGGGAGCTGTTTTTT
CDR3: CASRNQGANGELFF

V: TRBV4-1
D: NA
J: TRBJ1-5
size: NA
DNA: TGCGCCAGCAGTCCAACGGGGGGGTTTAGCAATCAGCCCCAGCATTTT
CDR3: CASSPTGGFSNQPQHF

V: TRBV7-9
D: TRBD1
J: TRBJ2-2
size: NA
DNA: TGTGCCAGCAGCTTAAGCGTCGGGACAGGGGGAACCGGGGAGCTGTTTTTT
CDR3: CASSLSVGTGGTGELFF

V: TRBV5-4
D: TRBD2
J: TRBJ2-3
size: NA
DNA: TGTGCCAGCAGCCGCGGCGGAGCAGCGGGAGAGACAGATACGCAGTATTTT
CDR3: CASSRGGAAGETDTQYF

V: TRBV6-4
D: TRBD2
J: TRBJ2-1
size: few
DNA: TGTGCCAGCAGTGACCCTCATCGACTAGCCGGTAGAATGAATGAGCAGTTCTTC
CDR3: CASSDPHRLAGRMNEQFF

V: TRBV6-6
D: NA
J: TRBJ2-2
size: once
DNA: TGTGCCAGCAGTTTCAATTTTAACACCGGGGAGCTGTTTTTT
CDR3: CASSFNFNTGELFF

V: TRBV19
D: TRBD2
J: TRBJ2-7
size: NA
DNA: TGTGCCAGTAGTACTAGCGGGAGGAACGAGCAGTACTTC
CDR3: CASSTSGRNEQYF

V: TRBV7-9
D: NA
J: TRBJ1-5
size: NA
DNA: TGTGCCAGCAGCTTAGCGACAAGGGATCAGCCCCAGCATTTT
CDR3: CASSLATRDQPQHF

V: TRBV6-1
D: NA
J: TRBJ2-7
size: NA
DNA: TGTGCCAGCACCCGGACTGAAACCTACGAGCAGTACTTC
CDR3: CASTRTETYEQYF

V: TRBV30
D: NA
J: TRBJ1-1
size: once
DNA: TGTGCCTGGAGGAGGGCCCCAGCTGGCACTGAAGCTTTCTTT
CDR3: CAWRRAPAGTEAFF

V: TRBV19
D: TRBD1
J: TRBJ1-4
size: NA
DNA: TGTGCCAGTAGAAAGACCTACAGGGGAACTAATGAAAAACTGTTTTTT
CDR3: CASRKTYRGTNEKLFF

V: TRBV6-1
D: TRBD2
J: TRBJ2-1
size: once
DNA: TGTGCCAGCAGCCCTATACTAGCGGGGAACAATGAGCAGTTCTTC
CDR3: CASSPILAGNNEQFF

V: TRBV14
D: TRBD1
J: TRBJ2-7
size: NA
DNA: TGTGCCAGCAGCCGCGGTAGAGGGGGCAACGAGCAGTACTTC
CDR3: CASSRGRGGNEQYF

V: TRBV28
D: TRBD2
J: TRBJ2-5
size: NA
DNA: TGTGCCAGCAGTTTGAGCGGGAGCTCCCAGTACTTC
CDR3: CASSLSGSSQYF

V: TRBV7-6
D: TRBD1
J: TRBJ1-4
size: NA
DNA: TGTGCCAGCAGCTTAGGACAGGGGGATGAAAAACTGTTTTTT
CDR3: CASSLGQGDEKLFF

V: TRBV28
D: NA
J: TRBJ1-4
size: NA
DNA: TGTGCCAGCAGTAACTATGAAAAACTGTTTTTT
CDR3: CASSNYEKLFF

V: TRBV28
D: NA
J: TRBJ1-6
size: NA
DNA: TGTGCCAGCAGTTCGGGACTGAGGCCCCTCCACTTT
CDR3: CASSSGLRPLHF

V: TRBV6-1
D: TRBD2
J: TRBJ2-2
size: once
DNA: TGTGCCAGCAGTGAAGCGTTTAGCGGGAGTCCCGGGGAGCTGTTTTTT
CDR3: CASSEAFSGSPGELFF

V: TRBV13
D: NA
J: TRBJ2-3
size: NA
DNA: TGTGCCAGCAGCCCAAACCAACCCGGTGCAGATACGCAGTATTTT
CDR3: CASSPNQPGADTQYF

V: TRBV2
D: NA
J: TRBJ1-1
size: NA
DNA: TGTGCCAGCAGTGTTGGGGGCGGGTACACTGAAGCTTTCTTT
CDR3: CASSVGGGYTEAFF

V: TRBV28
D: NA
J: TRBJ1-4
size: NA
DNA: TGTGCCAGCCGAGCGCCCCGACGAGGAGAAAAACTGTTTTTT
CDR3: CASRAPRRGEKLFF

V: TRBV29-1
D: TRBD2
J: TRBJ2-3
size: NA
DNA: TGCAGCGTTTCGGGACTAGCGGGAGGGGATACGCAGTATTTT
CDR3: CSVSGLAGGDTQYF

V: TRBV6-6
D: TRBD1
J: TRBJ1-5
size: NA
DNA: TGTGCCAGCAGTTCCGGGACAGGGAAGGAACAGCCCCAGCATTTT
CDR3: CASSSGTGKEQPQHF

V: TRBV25-1
D: NA
J: TRBJ2-7
size: NA
DNA: TGTGCCAGCAGCTCTCGGCCTTCGGCCTACGAGCAGTACTTC
CDR3: CASSSRPSAYEQYF

V: TRBV9
D: TRBD2
J: TRBJ2-3
size: NA
DNA: TGTGCCAGCAGCGATAAGCGGGAGCGGTATCCAGATACGCAGTATTTT
CDR3: CASSDKRERYPDTQYF

V: TRBV7-2
D: NA
J: TRBJ2-5
size: NA
DNA: TGTGCCAGCAGCTTAGAGGGGGGCGAGACCCAGTACTTC
CDR3: CASSLEGGETQYF

V: TRBV10-3
D: NA
J: TRBJ2-5
size: few
DNA: TGTGCCATCAGTGTCGGAGGGGGCCAAGAGACCCAGTACTTC
CDR3: CAISVGGGQETQYF

V: TRBV5-1
D: TRBD1
J: TRBJ2-7
size: NA
DNA: TGCGCCAGCAGCCCCACGGGACAGGGAGAGTACGAGCAGTACTTC
CDR3: CASSPTGQGEYEQYF